The present entry profiles one T cell receptor (beta chain) with its context. These data come from a study of OX40 agonist ivuxolimab in advanced cancers. Measured with immunoSEQ multiplex PCR; TCRdb has only the in-frame clones, and not every one. The sample consists of more than 80,000 clones, 91% of them appearing once. This sample comprised CD4+ or CD8+ T cells sorted from blood, obtained in a trial of the OX40 agonist ivuxolimab. The clonotype originates from an adult with an advanced solid tumor such as melanoma, head and neck, liver or kidney cancer.

DNA of the CDR3: TGCAGTGCTCGCGGGACAGATACGCAGTATTTT. As protein: CSARGTDTQYF. The rearrangement links TRBV20-1 to TRBJ2-3, with D possibly matching TRBD2 (5 bases). Germline CDR1 reads DFQATT; CDR2 reads SNEGSKA (reference sequence). CDR3 length equals 11 residues. Trimming removed 5 bases at V and 3 bases at J, with 6 bases between.